This entry lists 20 T cell receptor beta chains sequenced from one sample in a study of monozygotic twins with inflammatory bowel disease. One entry per CDR3 protein, without DNA, is what TCRdb gives after re-calling the 5' RACE reads. The sample data list about 420,000 distinct CDR3 sequences. Sequences were obtained from blood. These receptors all come from a human donor with ulcerative colitis or Crohn's disease, or a healthy co-twin of an affected twin (not recorded which).

This sequence joins TRBV30 and TRBJ1-2; TCRdb picks TRBD1, but there is no DNA to check that call. CDR3 length: 13 residues. Germline CDR1 reads GTSNPN; CDR2 reads SVGIG (reference sequence). The CDR3 protein is CAWSVGRGYGYTF.

This chain links TRBV5-1 with TRBJ2-5; TCRdb's assignment of TRBD1 cannot be checked, as there is no DNA. There are 14 residues in the CDR3. CDR1 and CDR2 (germline): SGHRS, YFSETQ. CDR3 protein: CASSPPGGQETQYF.

The rearrangement links TRBV6-1 to TRBJ1-1. The CDR3 totals 16 residues. The germline V gene has CDR1 MNHNS and CDR2 SASEGT. The chain's CDR3 is CASSPYASTLDTEAFF.

The rearrangement links TRBV4-3 to TRBJ1-4; as DNA is missing, the TRBD1 call by TCRdb cannot be tested. CDR3 length: 17 amino acids. Germline lookup yields CDR1 LGHNA and CDR2 YSLEER. CDR3 residues: CASSLWTSSTTNEKLFF.

The chain carries TRBV2 and TRBJ2-3; TCRdb names TRBD2, which stays unverified in the absence of DNA. In germline, CDR1 is SNHLY, CDR2 FYNNEI. The CDR3 has 17 residues. CDR3 sequence reads: CASSPLREVSDTDTQYF.

The V call is TRBV30, the J call TRBJ2-5. Looked up from germline, CDR1 is GTSNPN and CDR2 is SVGIG (reference sequence). The CDR3 has 12 residues. The chain's CDR3 is CAWTRDFGTQYF. Drawing the rest from reference TRBV30 and TRBJ2-5, the complete variable domain is SQTIHQWPATLVQPVGSPLSLECTVEGTSNPNLYWYRQAAGRGLQLLFYSVGIGQISSEVPQNLSASRPQDRQFILSSKKLLLSDSGFYLCAWTRDFGTQYFGPGTRLLVL.

J is TRBJ1-1 and V is TRBV27. This CDR3 is built from 13 residues. Germline-derived CDR1 and CDR2 are MNHEY and SMNVEV (reference sequence). The CDR3 protein is CASSLSRYTEAFF.

The chain carries TRBV7-2 and TRBJ1-2; with no DNA, the TCRdb D assignment of TRBD1 cannot be verified. Per the germline V gene, CDR1 is SGHTA and CDR2 is FQGNSA. The CDR3 is 14 residues long. The CDR3 spells CASSLAAGPGGYTF. Supplemented by reference TRBV7-2 and TRBJ1-2, the full variable domain reads GAGVSQSPSNKVTEKGKDVELRCDPISGHTALYWYRQSLGQGLEFLIYFQGNSAPDKSGLPSDRFSAERTGGSVSTLTIQRTQQEDSAVYLCASSLAAGPGGYTFGSGTRLTVV.

The chain is built from TRBV20-1 and TRBJ2-1; TCRdb proposes TRBD2, but this gene call is untestable without DNA. Germline CDR1 and CDR2: DFQATT and SNEGSKA (reference sequence). This CDR3 is 12 amino acids long. This CDR3 reads CSATTSGREQFF.

This sequence joins TRBV7-2 and TRBJ2-1; TCRdb's D call, TRBD1, is unchecked because there is no DNA. The germline V gene encodes CDR1 SGHTA and CDR2 FQGNSA. The CDR3 sequence is 15 residues long. CDR3 loop: CASSLRDSPYNEQFF.

The chain joins TRBV12-3 or TRBV12-4 to TRBJ1-5. This CDR3 has 12 residues. This chain's CDR3 is CASSFGSGPQHF.

The J gene is TRBJ2-7, the V gene TRBV2; the TCRdb call, TRBD2, lacks DNA for checking. The CDR3 covers 14 residues. The germline gives CDR1 SNHLY, CDR2 FYNNEI. The CDR3 sequence is CASSGTSGSNEQYF.

The chain joins TRBV7-8 to TRBJ2-1; TCRdb picks TRBD2, but there is no DNA to check that call. Looked up from germline, CDR1 is SGHVS and CDR2 is FQNEAQ. The CDR3 spans 16 residues. CDR3 region: CASSLAMTSGSSEQFF. Full variable domain (remainder filled in from reference TRBV7-8 and TRBJ2-1): GAGVSQSPRYKVAKRGQDVALRCDPISGHVSLFWYQQALGQGPEFLTYFQNEAQLDKSGLPSDRFFAERPEGSVSTLKIQRTQQEDSAVYLCASSLAMTSGSSEQFFGPGTRLTVL.

This chain links TRBV6-5 with TRBJ1-4; TCRdb's D gene call, TRBD1, goes unchecked for lack of DNA. The CDR3 totals 14 residues. Germline CDR1 reads MNHEY; CDR2 reads SVGAGI. This CDR3 reads CASSLGQVGEKLFF.

The chain is built from TRBV4-1 and TRBJ2-5; the D call of TRBD2 rests on TCRdb alone, since no DNA is present to check it. The CDR3 is 16 amino acids. Germline CDR1 and CDR2: MGHRA and YSYEKL. The CDR3 sequence: CASRGTSGRARETQYF.

The chain recombines TRBV5-5 with TRBJ1-5; TCRdb calls TRBD1, which cannot be checked without DNA. Germline V gene sequence: CDR1 SGHKS, CDR2 YYEKEE (reference sequence). The CDR3 contains 15 residues. The CDR3 here is CASSPLVGINQPQHF.

This chain links TRBV12-3 or TRBV12-4 with TRBJ2-7; absent DNA, TCRdb's TRBD2 call cannot be checked. The CDR3 contains 14 residues. Here the CDR3 reads CASSFGQRESEQYF.

The chain links TRBV2 to TRBJ2-3; TCRdb's D call, TRBD2, is unchecked because there is no DNA. Germline V gene sequence: CDR1 SNHLY, CDR2 FYNNEI. This CDR3 is 16 amino acids long. The CDR3 region is CASSARTSGGGDTQYF.

The chain recombines TRBV20-1 with TRBJ2-7; the D call from TCRdb, TRBD1, cannot be confirmed without DNA. The CDR3 is 14 residues long. Germline V gives CDR1 DFQATT, CDR2 SNEGSKA (reference sequence). CDR3: CSARETTGTYEQYF.

The rearrangement links TRBV11-2 to TRBJ1-2; TCRdb returns TRBD1, unconfirmable since there is no DNA. The germline gives CDR1 SGHAT, CDR2 FQNNGV. This CDR3 is 15 amino acids long. CDR3: CASSLGLGASYGYTF.